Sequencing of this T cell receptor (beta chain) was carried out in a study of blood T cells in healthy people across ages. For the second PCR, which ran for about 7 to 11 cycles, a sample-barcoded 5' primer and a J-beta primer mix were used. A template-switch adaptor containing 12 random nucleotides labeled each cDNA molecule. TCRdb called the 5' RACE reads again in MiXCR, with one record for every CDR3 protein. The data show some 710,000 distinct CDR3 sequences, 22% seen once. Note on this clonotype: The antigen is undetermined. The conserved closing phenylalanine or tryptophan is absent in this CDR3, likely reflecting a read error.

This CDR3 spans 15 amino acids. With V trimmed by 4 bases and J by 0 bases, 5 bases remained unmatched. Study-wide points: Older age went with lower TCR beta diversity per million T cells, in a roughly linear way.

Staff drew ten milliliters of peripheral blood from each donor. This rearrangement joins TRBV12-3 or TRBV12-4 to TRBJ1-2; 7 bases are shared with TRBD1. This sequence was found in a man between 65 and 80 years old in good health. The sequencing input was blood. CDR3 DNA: TGTGCCAGCAGTTCCGGGACAGCAACTAACTATGGCTACACCTCC. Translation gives CASSSGTATNYGYTS.